This T cell receptor beta chain was found in a study of identical twins. V shed 2 bases and J 6 bases; nucleotides not matched to a gene: 4. CDR1 and CDR2 from the germline V gene are MNHEY and SVGAGI. This CDR3 is built from 15 residues. This clonotype was picked up a small number of times. TCRdb ran MiXCR on the 5' RACE reads and lists one entry per CDR3 protein. The sample consists of approximately 1.8 million distinct CDR3 sequences, around 33% of them appearing once. Sample: cord blood. The V call is TRBV6-5, the J call TRBJ2-1; 10 nucleotides agree with TRBD2. This clonotype was sampled from a newborn girl in good health. The chain's CDR3 is CASSYVASGSNEQFF. The CDR3 region has the DNA TGTGCCAGCAGTTACGTAGCTAGCGGGAGCAATGAGCAGTTCTTC.